This T cell receptor beta chain was captured by sequencing in a study of cytomegalovirus exposure and HLA in healthy donors. In germline, CDR1 is MNHNS, CDR2 SASEGT. With V trimmed by 3 bases and J by 4 bases, 8 bases remained unmatched. The CDR3 length is 15 residues. General study findings and limits: In a later analysis, TCR beta V- and J-gene trimming showed a link to a missense DCLRE1C variant. Compared with the roughly 700-donor mean, an Asian-associated ancestry cluster reportedly had fewer N-insertions, according to a later analysis.

The PCR ran on 60 Vbeta and 13 Jbeta primers. Clones were sequenced by immunoSEQ multiplex PCR, and TCRdb holds only the in-frame ones, with some missing. The sample lists 200,000 or so clones; 82% were seen once. In regard to this clone: Its antigen remains unidentified.

The clonotype was recovered from a middle-aged woman in good health and CMV-seronegative. This sequence joins TRBV6-1 and TRBJ1-2; TRBD1 matches 7 bases. Sequenced input: PBMCs. In DNA form, the CDR3 reads TGTGCCAGCAGTGATCTGTGGGACAGTCTCTATGGCTACACCTTC. This gives the protein CASSDLWDSLYGYTF.